This TCR beta chain was captured in a study of blood T cells in healthy people across ages. It was 8 to 10 milliliters of peripheral blood that were drawn from each donor. Every sample gave at least 5.5 micrograms of total RNA when it was extracted. About this clonotype itself: Antigen specificity is unknown.

Study-wide results and caveats: Underestimates were what the diversity estimates from one million T cells were considered to be.

Primed by a sample-barcoded 5' primer and a J-beta primer mix, a second PCR proceeded for 7 to 11 cycles. A single record per CDR3 protein comes from TCRdb applying MiXCR to the 5' RACE reads. The sample carries around 820,000 distinct CDR3 sequences, 25% recorded once. The CDR3 is made up of 12 amino acids. Between the trimmed V and J ends, which lost 6 bases and 1 base, there was a span of 6 bases. Germline V CDR1 and CDR2: MGHDK, SYGVNS. This sample also belongs to another study, concerning T cells of mothers and their children.

The sequenced sample consisted of blood. The chain recombines TRBV25-1 with TRBJ1-1; D not certain. The sequence was obtained from a boy under 18 in good health. CDR3 sequence (DNA): TGTGCCAGCAGGGAGGGGAACACTGAAGCTTTCTTT. It is translated as CASREGNTEAFF.